Listed below are T cell receptor beta chains from one sample, sequenced in a study of T cell changes during pregnancy in multiple sclerosis. Sequencing was performed with immunoSEQ multiplex PCR; in TCRdb, only in-frame clones are kept and a portion is missing. Of tens of thousands of clones in the sample, 88% were seen once. The specimen was peripheral blood, collected in the first trimester of pregnancy. These receptors were taken from a female donor with multiple sclerosis, enrolled in a pregnancy study. CDR3s include the opening cysteine and the closing phenylalanine or tryptophan. A D gene is named only where the DNA matches it firmly. Expanded clones are given a class, and other clones once, few, many or no size at all.

D gene	V gene	J gene	clone size	CDR3 length	CDR3 DNA	CDR3 protein
TRBD2	TRBV29-1	TRBJ2-1	.	17	TGCAGCGTTGAAGATCCGGGGGTAGCGGGGGCCGACAATGAGCAGTTCTTC	CSVEDPGVAGADNEQFF
TRBD1	TRBV27	TRBJ1-2	few	13	TGTGCCAGCAGTCCGCGGACAGGGGAGGGCTACACCTTC	CASSPRTGEGYTF
TRBD2	TRBV13	TRBJ2-1	.	14	TGTGCCAGCAGCGCGGGACTAGCTGCCAATGAGCAGTTCTTC	CASSAGLAANEQFF
TRBD1	TRBV29-1	TRBJ2-7	.	13	TGCAGCGGCGGGACAGGTCCCTCCTACGAGCAGTACTTC	CSGGTGPSYEQYF
.	TRBV7-9	TRBJ1-5	.	14	TGTGCCAGCACCTTGGGGGGGAACGCTCAGCCCCAGCATTTT	CASTLGGNAQPQHF
.	TRBV2	TRBJ2-1	.	14	TGTGCCAGCAGAATACTCAGCGCCTACAATGAGCAGTTCTTC	CASRILSAYNEQFF
.	TRBV11-2	TRBJ1-1	.	14	TGTGCCAGCAGCTTCACCCAGGGGAGCACTGAAGCTTTCTTT	CASSFTQGSTEAFF
.	TRBV13	TRBJ2-3	.	15	TGTGCCAGCAGCTCCGACAAGATTAGCACAGATACGCAGTATTTT	CASSSDKISTDTQYF
TRBD1	TRBV5-1	TRBJ2-5	.	13	TGCGCCAGCAGCCCGGACAGGTTCGAGACCCAGTACTTC	CASSPDRFETQYF
.	TRBV4-2	TRBJ1-5	.	14	TGTGCCAGCAGCCAAGTGGAAAGGGGTCAGCCCCAGCATTTT	CASSQVERGQPQHF
.	TRBV5-1	TRBJ2-3	.	16	TGCGCCAGCAGCTCTTGGTCGGGAGAAGTCACAGATACGCAGTATTTT	CASSSWSGEVTDTQYF
.	TRBV19	TRBJ2-5	.	13	TGTGCCAGTAGTATTCAGGGAGGAGAGACCCAGTACTTC	CASSIQGGETQYF